This entry is about one T cell receptor (beta chain). V lost 1 base and J 4 bases, leaving 14 bases between the germline ends. Looked up from germline, CDR1 is SGHTA and CDR2 is FQGNSA. This CDR3 comprises 16 residues. The sample originates from a study of technical replicates of blood from four donors. TCRdb's table, derived via immunoSEQ multiplex PCR, lists solely in-frame clones and lacks some. The sample holds over 60,000 clones, over 85% seen once. The chain uses TRBV7-2 and TRBJ1-3; no clear D gene. The source of this sequence is a human donor in good health. Some clones in this sample may be carry-over from other donors' samples. Sequenced input: PBMCs. CDR3 protein: CASSLEPGRRGNTIYF. In nucleotides, the CDR3 is TGTGCCAGCAGCTTAGAACCCGGTCGTCGGGGAAACACCATATATTTT.